The rows below give T cell receptor beta chains drawn from one sample of a study of shared clonotypes between healthy human individuals. Generated by immunoSEQ multiplex PCR, the TCRdb table keeps only in-frame clones and is missing some. The sample includes about 2 million clones, about 95% of them seen just once. Sequences were obtained from naive CD8+ T cells sorted from blood. These receptors originate from a man between 18 and 35 years old in good health. Each CDR3 is given with its conserved first and last residue. Fields, in order: D gene, clone size, V gene, J gene, CDR3 DNA, CDR3 protein. D genes are given only for firm matches. Clone size, where shown, is once, few, many, or a class for clones that have expanded.

D: -; size: -; V: TRBV7-9; J: TRBJ2-7; DNA: TGTGCCAGCAGACTAGAGTCACGGCCCCCCCACGAGCAGTACTTC; CDR3: CASRLESRPPHEQYF
D: -; size: -; V: TRBV4-3; J: TRBJ1-4; DNA: TGCGCCAGCAGCCGGGGGTGGACAACTAATGAAAAACTGTTTTTT; CDR3: CASSRGWTTNEKLFF
D: TRBD1; size: -; V: TRBV27; J: TRBJ2-7; DNA: TGTGCCAGCAGTTTAGTCTCCCGGGACAGGGTGTTGTGGGAGCAGTACTTC; CDR3: CASSLVSRDRVLWEQYF
D: TRBD2; size: -; V: TRBV27; J: TRBJ2-7; DNA: TGTGCCAGCAGTTTATCGCGGGGGACCGTCTCCTACGAGCAGTACTTC; CDR3: CASSLSRGTVSYEQYF
D: TRBD2; size: -; V: TRBV4-1; J: TRBJ2-1; DNA: TGCGCCAGCAGCCAAGGTTCGCCTAGCGGGTTGAGTGAGCAGTTCTTC; CDR3: CASSQGSPSGLSEQFF
D: -; size: -; V: TRBV5-6; J: TRBJ2-3; DNA: TGTGCCAGCAGCTTACGGTACAGGGCGATAGATACGCAGTATTTT; CDR3: CASSLRYRAIDTQYF
D: -; size: -; V: TRBV5-1; J: TRBJ1-5; DNA: TGCGCCAGCAGCTTGGTGTCGGGGGAGCCCCAGCATTTT; CDR3: CASSLVSGEPQHF
D: TRBD2; size: -; V: TRBV7-2; J: TRBJ2-1; DNA: TGTGCCAGCAGCTTAGTAATCGGGGGGGAATCTTACAATGAGCAGTTCTTC; CDR3: CASSLVIGGESYNEQFF
D: -; size: -; V: TRBV29-1; J: TRBJ2-7; DNA: TGCAGCGTCGGCTCCGGGGAGAATGGGGAGCAGTACTTC; CDR3: CSVGSGENGEQYF
D: TRBD1; size: -; V: TRBV28; J: TRBJ1-5; DNA: TGTGCCAGCAGTGTCTCCCGGGACAGGCTCCTTGGGAGCAATCAGCCCCAGCATTTT; CDR3: CASSVSRDRLLGSNQPQHF
D: -; size: once; V: TRBV27; J: TRBJ1-1; DNA: TGTGCCAGCAGTTTAGGGGCCGGGGGGAACACTGAAGCTTTCTTT; CDR3: CASSLGAGGNTEAFF
D: TRBD1; size: -; V: TRBV5-6; J: TRBJ1-1; DNA: TGTGCCAGCAGGGGCGGGACAGGGAACATGAACACTGAAGCTTTCTTT; CDR3: CASRGGTGNMNTEAFF
D: TRBD1; size: -; V: TRBV9; J: TRBJ2-3; DNA: TGTGCCAGCAGCGTCGCCGGGACAGGGAGAACAGATACGCAGTATTTT; CDR3: CASSVAGTGRTDTQYF
D: TRBD1; size: -; V: TRBV4-1; J: TRBJ1-4; DNA: TGCGCCAGCAGCCAAGTGGGACAGGTGGGGGAAAAACTGTTTTTT; CDR3: CASSQVGQVGEKLFF
D: -; size: -; V: TRBV7-2; J: TRBJ1-2; DNA: TGTGCCAGCAGCTTACCGAGGTTGGATGGCTACACCTTC; CDR3: CASSLPRLDGYTF
D: -; size: -; V: TRBV6-1; J: TRBJ1-2; DNA: TGTGCCAGCAGTGAAGCGCTAATCATCGGTTTTTATGGCTACACCTTC; CDR3: CASSEALIIGFYGYTF
D: -; size: -; V: TRBV27; J: TRBJ2-2; DNA: TGTGCCAGCAGTCCGCAGTGGGGCATCGGGGAGCTGTTTTTT; CDR3: CASSPQWGIGELFF
D: -; size: once; V: TRBV4-3; J: TRBJ2-3; DNA: TGCGCCAGCAGCCAAGCTCGGGGGCAGGGAGATACGCAGTATTTT; CDR3: CASSQARGQGDTQYF
D: -; size: -; V: TRBV5-1; J: TRBJ2-5; DNA: TGCGCCAGCAGCTTGATCGGGTACCAAGAGACCCAGTACTTC; CDR3: CASSLIGYQETQYF
D: TRBD1; size: -; V: TRBV7-9; J: TRBJ1-2; DNA: TGTGCCAGCAGTTTTCATCCGGGACAGGGCTTATATGGCTACACCTTC; CDR3: CASSFHPGQGLYGYTF
D: TRBD1; size: -; V: TRBV4-2; J: TRBJ1-1; DNA: TGTGCCAGCAGCCAGAGGACAGGGAACACTGAAGCTTTCTTT; CDR3: CASSQRTGNTEAFF
D: -; size: -; V: TRBV7-9; J: TRBJ1-1; DNA: TGTGCCAGCAGCGACTCACAGGATACGAACACTGAAGCTTTCTTT; CDR3: CASSDSQDTNTEAFF
D: TRBD2; size: once; V: TRBV6-1; J: TRBJ2-5; DNA: TGTGCCAGCAGTGGACTAGCGGGGGGCGACCAAGAGACCCAGTACTTC; CDR3: CASSGLAGGDQETQYF
D: -; size: few; V: TRBV10-1; J: TRBJ1-5; DNA: TGCGCCAGCAGTGAGGCCCCGGACCAGCCCCAGCATTTT; CDR3: CASSEAPDQPQHF
D: TRBD2; size: -; V: TRBV7-9; J: TRBJ2-5; DNA: TGTGCCAGCAGCCCCCGGATCATGGGAGGGCCAGGTTCAGAGACCCAGTACTTC; CDR3: CASSPRIMGGPGSETQYF
D: -; size: -; V: TRBV9; J: TRBJ2-7; DNA: TGTGCCAGCAGCCTCGGGGGCGACGAAAGATACGAGCAGTACTTC; CDR3: CASSLGGDERYEQYF
D: -; size: -; V: TRBV7-9; J: TRBJ2-7; DNA: TGTGCCAGCAGTAGGCAGGCGGCCTACGAGCAGTACTTC; CDR3: CASSRQAAYEQYF
D: -; size: -; V: TRBV5-1; J: TRBJ2-5; DNA: TGCGCCAGCAGCTTGTCAGAGACCCAGTACTTC; CDR3: CASSLSETQYF
D: -; size: -; V: TRBV5-1; J: TRBJ2-1; DNA: TGCGCCAGCAGCAATCCGGGACAAAGCTCCTACAATGAGCAGTTCTTC; CDR3: CASSNPGQSSYNEQFF
D: TRBD1; size: -; V: TRBV5-1; J: TRBJ2-1; DNA: TGCGCCAGCAGCCCCACCGAGGGGGCCACTAATGAGCAGTTCTTC; CDR3: CASSPTEGATNEQFF
D: TRBD2; size: -; V: TRBV27; J: TRBJ2-7; DNA: TGTGCCAGCAGTTTAACTAGCGGGTACTACGAGCAGTACTTC; CDR3: CASSLTSGYYEQYF
D: -; size: once; V: TRBV11-2; J: TRBJ2-7; DNA: TGTGCCAGCAGCGGATACAGGGACTCCTACGAGCAGTACTTC; CDR3: CASSGYRDSYEQYF
D: TRBD2; size: -; V: TRBV7-9; J: TRBJ2-1; DNA: TGTGCCAGCAGCTCTCCGACTAGCGGGAATGAGCAGTTCTTC; CDR3: CASSSPTSGNEQFF
D: TRBD1; size: -; V: TRBV10-3; J: TRBJ2-7; DNA: TGTGCCATCAGTGAGGCAGGACAGGGAAGATACGAGCAGTACTTC; CDR3: CAISEAGQGRYEQYF
D: TRBD1; size: -; V: TRBV7-9; J: TRBJ2-1; DNA: TGTGCCAGCAGTCCGACAGGGCGAGGGGCCTACAATGAGCAGTTCTTC; CDR3: CASSPTGRGAYNEQFF
D: -; size: -; V: TRBV6-4; J: TRBJ2-7; DNA: TGTGCCAGCAGTGTCAGGACGGAAAACTACGAGCAGTACTTC; CDR3: CASSVRTENYEQYF
D: -; size: once; V: TRBV11-2; J: TRBJ1-2; DNA: TGTGCCAGCAGCTCAACCGACAGTCCCTATGGCTACACCTTC; CDR3: CASSSTDSPYGYTF
D: -; size: -; V: TRBV27; J: TRBJ1-6; DNA: TGTGCCAGCAAAGTCGTGGGGGCTCATTCACCCCTCCACTTT; CDR3: CASKVVGAHSPLHF
D: -; size: -; V: TRBV19; J: TRBJ2-7; DNA: TGTGCCAGTAGTATGGTTCTAGGGTACGAGCAGTACTTC; CDR3: CASSMVLGYEQYF
D: -; size: -; V: TRBV11-2; J: TRBJ1-1; DNA: TGTGCCAGCAGCCCTAGGGACGTCCCGTACCGATACACTGAAGCTTTCTTT; CDR3: CASSPRDVPYRYTEAFF
D: -; size: -; V: TRBV10-3; J: TRBJ2-7; DNA: TGTGCCATCAGTGAGAACTCCTACGAGCAGTACTTC; CDR3: CAISENSYEQYF
D: -; size: -; V: TRBV9; J: TRBJ1-2; DNA: TGTGCCAGCAGCGTAGAAAGTTCTTTAGAAGGACGGGACTATGGCTACACCTTC; CDR3: CASSVESSLEGRDYGYTF
D: -; size: -; V: TRBV4-3; J: TRBJ1-1; DNA: TGCGCCAGCAGCCAAGAAGGGGAAGGGATTGAAGCTTTCTTT; CDR3: CASSQEGEGIEAFF
D: -; size: -; V: TRBV5-4; J: TRBJ2-1; DNA: TGTGCCAGCAGCTTGTTAGTGGGCGTCGGGACCTACAATGAGCAGTTCTTC; CDR3: CASSLLVGVGTYNEQFF
D: -; size: -; V: TRBV6-5; J: TRBJ2-1; DNA: TGTGCCAGCAGTTACTCAGGGGTGGGCAATGAGCAGTTCTTC; CDR3: CASSYSGVGNEQFF
D: -; size: -; V: TRBV29-1; J: TRBJ2-2; DNA: TGCAGCGTCCGAAACACCGGGGAGCTGTTTTTT; CDR3: CSVRNTGELFF
D: TRBD1; size: -; V: TRBV7-3; J: TRBJ2-1; DNA: TGTGCCAGCAGCTTAATGGGACAGGCAAACAATGAGCAGTTCTTC; CDR3: CASSLMGQANNEQFF
D: -; size: -; V: TRBV19; J: TRBJ1-1; DNA: TGTGCCAGTAGTATAGAGGTGAACACTGAAGCTTTCTTT; CDR3: CASSIEVNTEAFF
D: -; size: -; V: TRBV7-2; J: TRBJ1-4; DNA: TGTGCCAGCAGCTTAGAGTTTGGAGCAACTAATGAAAAACTGTTTTTT; CDR3: CASSLEFGATNEKLFF
D: -; size: -; V: TRBV11-3; J: TRBJ2-1; DNA: TGTGCCAGCAGTATGTGGGCCAAGTCCTACAATGAGCAGTTCTTC; CDR3: CASSMWAKSYNEQFF
D: -; size: -; V: TRBV7-4; J: TRBJ2-4; DNA: TGTGCCAGCAGCTTTGGAGGGGTCCAGACCAAAAACATTCAGTACTTC; CDR3: CASSFGGVQTKNIQYF
D: -; size: -; V: TRBV28; J: TRBJ2-1; DNA: TGTGCCAGCAGCGAAAGGGGGGGAACCTACAATGAGCAGTTCTTC; CDR3: CASSERGGTYNEQFF
D: TRBD2; size: -; V: TRBV7-9; J: TRBJ2-3; DNA: TGTGCCAGCAAACCTAGCGGGAACCCAGATACGCAGTATTTT; CDR3: CASKPSGNPDTQYF